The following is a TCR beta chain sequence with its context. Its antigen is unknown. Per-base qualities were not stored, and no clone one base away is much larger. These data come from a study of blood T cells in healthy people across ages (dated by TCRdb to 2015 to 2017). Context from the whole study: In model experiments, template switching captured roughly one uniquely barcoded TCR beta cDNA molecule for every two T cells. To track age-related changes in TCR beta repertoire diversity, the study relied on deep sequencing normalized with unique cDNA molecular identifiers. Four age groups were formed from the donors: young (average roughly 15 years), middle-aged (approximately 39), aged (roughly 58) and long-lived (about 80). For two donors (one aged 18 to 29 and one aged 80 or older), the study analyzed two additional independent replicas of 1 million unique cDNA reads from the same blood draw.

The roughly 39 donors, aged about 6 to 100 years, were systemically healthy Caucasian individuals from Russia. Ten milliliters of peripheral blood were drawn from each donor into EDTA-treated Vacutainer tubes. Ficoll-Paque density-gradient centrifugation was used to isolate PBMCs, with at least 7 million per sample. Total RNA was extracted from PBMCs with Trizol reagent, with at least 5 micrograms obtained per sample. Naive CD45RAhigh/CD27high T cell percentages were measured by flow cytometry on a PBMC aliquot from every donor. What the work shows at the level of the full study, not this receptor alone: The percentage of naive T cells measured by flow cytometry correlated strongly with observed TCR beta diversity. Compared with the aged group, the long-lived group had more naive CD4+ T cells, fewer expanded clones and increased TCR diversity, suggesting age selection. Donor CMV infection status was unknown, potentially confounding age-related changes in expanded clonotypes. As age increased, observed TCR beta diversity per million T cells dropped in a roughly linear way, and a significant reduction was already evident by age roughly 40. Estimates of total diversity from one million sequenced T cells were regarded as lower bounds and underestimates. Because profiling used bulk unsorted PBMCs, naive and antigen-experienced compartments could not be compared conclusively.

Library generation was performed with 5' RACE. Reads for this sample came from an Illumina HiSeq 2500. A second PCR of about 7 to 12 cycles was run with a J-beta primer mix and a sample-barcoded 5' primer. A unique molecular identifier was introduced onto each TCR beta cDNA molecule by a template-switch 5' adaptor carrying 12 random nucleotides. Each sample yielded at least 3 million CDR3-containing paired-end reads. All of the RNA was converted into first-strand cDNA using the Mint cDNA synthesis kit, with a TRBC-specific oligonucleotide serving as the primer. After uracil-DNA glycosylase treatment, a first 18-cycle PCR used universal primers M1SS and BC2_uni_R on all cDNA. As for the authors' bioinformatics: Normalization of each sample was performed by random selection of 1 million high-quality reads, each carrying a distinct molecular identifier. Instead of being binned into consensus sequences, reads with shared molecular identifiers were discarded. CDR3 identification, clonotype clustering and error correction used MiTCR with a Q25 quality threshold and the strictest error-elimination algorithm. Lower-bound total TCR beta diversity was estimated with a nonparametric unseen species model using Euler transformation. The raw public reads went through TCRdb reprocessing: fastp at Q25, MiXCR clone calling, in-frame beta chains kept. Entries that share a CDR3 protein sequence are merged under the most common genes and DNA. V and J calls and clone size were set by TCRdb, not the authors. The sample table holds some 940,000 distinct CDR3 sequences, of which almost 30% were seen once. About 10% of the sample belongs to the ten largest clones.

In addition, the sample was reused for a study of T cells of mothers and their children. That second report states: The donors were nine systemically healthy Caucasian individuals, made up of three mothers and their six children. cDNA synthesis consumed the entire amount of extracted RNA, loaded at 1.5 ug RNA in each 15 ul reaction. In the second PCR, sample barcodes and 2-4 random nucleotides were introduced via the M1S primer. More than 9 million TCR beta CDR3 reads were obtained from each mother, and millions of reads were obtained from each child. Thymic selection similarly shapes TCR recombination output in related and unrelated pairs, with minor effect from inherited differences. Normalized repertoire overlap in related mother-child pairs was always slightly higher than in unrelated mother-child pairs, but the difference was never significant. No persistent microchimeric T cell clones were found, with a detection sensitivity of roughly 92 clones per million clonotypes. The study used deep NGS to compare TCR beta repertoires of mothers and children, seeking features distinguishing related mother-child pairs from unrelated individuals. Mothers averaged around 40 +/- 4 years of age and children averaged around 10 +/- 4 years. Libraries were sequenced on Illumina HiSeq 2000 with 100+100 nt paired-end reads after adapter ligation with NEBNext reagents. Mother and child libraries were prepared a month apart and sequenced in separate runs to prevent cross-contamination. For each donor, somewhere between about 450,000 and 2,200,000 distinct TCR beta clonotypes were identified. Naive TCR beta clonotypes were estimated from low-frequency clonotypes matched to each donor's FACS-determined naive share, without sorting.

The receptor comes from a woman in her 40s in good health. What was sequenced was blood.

The DNA is as follows: TGTGCCAGCAGCCAAGATATAATAGGGGGTCCTGAAGCTTTCTTT. This gives the protein CASSQDIIGGPEAFF. Recombination joined TRBV3-1 with TRBJ1-1; perhaps TRBD1 is the D gene, with 6 bases matching. In the germline V gene (reference sequence), CDR1 corresponds to LGHDT and CDR2 to YNNKEL. The CDR3 holds 15 amino acids from the cysteine to the phenylalanine. Of the read, only the CDR3 DNA is kept; its 45 bases are in frame from base 1. V loses 0 bases, J loses 6 bases, and the germline ends lie 14 bases apart.